Listed below are T cell receptor beta chains from one sample, sequenced in a study of blood T cells in healthy people across ages. A single record per CDR3 protein comes from TCRdb applying MiXCR to the 5' RACE reads. There are roughly 1,000,000 distinct CDR3 sequences in the sample; approximately 25% occur only once, and around 0.75% lies in the top ten. In addition, the sample was reused for a study of T cells of mothers and their children.

Input material: blood. These receptor sequences come from a girl aged 2 to 9 in good health. Both conserved end residues are part of each CDR3. The D gene is left open where the match is weak. The listing skips clone size in some rows; elsewhere it reads once, few, many or a size class.

d_gene,v_gene,j_gene,abundance,CDR3aa,CDR3nt
.,TRBV7-3,TRBJ2-4,.,CASSPGGDRGKNIQYF,TGTGCCAGCAGCCCGGGGGGCGATCGGGGCAAAAACATTCAGTACTTC
.,TRBV7-8,TRBJ2-3,few,CASSLDLPGGDTQYF,TGTGCCAGCAGCTTAGACCTCCCCGGTGGAGATACGCAGTATTTT
TRBD1,TRBV29-1,TRBJ2-7,.,CSVLDRDSYEQYF,TGCAGCGTCCTTGACAGGGACTCCTACGAGCAGTACTTC
.,TRBV2,TRBJ1-1,.,CASRGYRNTEAFF,TGTGCCAGCAGGGGGTATAGGAACACTGAAGCTTTCTTT
.,TRBV25-1,TRBJ2-7,many,CASSAELWTKNYEQYF,TGTGCCAGCAGTGCTGAGTTATGGACAAAAAACTACGAGCAGTACTTC
TRBD1,TRBV7-3,TRBJ1-3,.,CASSTTGGDTIYF,TGTGCCAGCAGTACGACAGGGGGGGACACCATATATTTT
.,TRBV29-1,TRBJ2-2,.,CSVRTPNTGELFF,TGCAGCGTTCGGACGCCGAACACCGGGGAGCTGTTTTTT
.,TRBV7-3,TRBJ2-1,.,CASSVDWNNEQFF,TGTGCCAGCAGTGTCGACTGGAACAATGAGCAGTTCTTC
.,TRBV19,TRBJ2-1,.,CASMGGNEQFF,TGTGCCAGTATGGGTGGCAATGAGCAGTTCTTC
.,TRBV28,TRBJ2-4,.,CASSFRRGNIQYF,TGTGCCAGCAGTTTCAGGAGGGGAAACATTCAGTACTTC
.,TRBV7-9,TRBJ1-2,.,CASSSEGSGYTF,TGTGCCAGCAGTTCCGAGGGTAGTGGCTACACCTTC
TRBD1,TRBV7-2,TRBJ2-4,.,CASSLAVQQGTKNIQYF,TGTGCCAGCAGCTTAGCAGTACAACAGGGGACCAAAAACATTCAGTACTTC
.,TRBV7-9,TRBJ1-5,.,CASSSAGIDQPQHF,TGTGCCAGCAGCTCCGCGGGAATCGATCAGCCCCAGCATTTT
.,TRBV27,TRBJ2-7,.,CASSPLARLDEQYF,TGTGCCAGCAGCCCGCTAGCTCGTTTAGACGAGCAGTACTTC
.,TRBV6-2/TRBV6-3,TRBJ2-1,few,CASRGWNNEQFF,TGTGCCAGCAGGGGATGGAACAATGAGCAGTTCTTC